The source of this TCR beta chain is a study of T cell repertoires in cytomegalovirus infection. Study context: CMV infection and matching HLA type were both indicated by public TCR beta signatures.

J lost 2 bases, V lost 6 bases, and 11 bases had no gene match. This CDR3 spans 16 amino acids. Per germline, CDR1 MNHEY and CDR2 SMNVEV (reference sequence). About this clonotype itself: Its target is not known.

Each CDR3 protein gets one entry after TCRdb re-called the reads with MiXCR. The profile shows 600,000 to 700,000 distinct CDR3 sequences, around 35% of them singletons. The sample consisted of cultured PBMCs, taken from culture after CMV antigen stimulation. The receptor's source is a human donor in good health (CMV status not recorded). Some clones in this sample may be carry-over from other donors' samples. The J gene is TRBJ2-7, the V gene TRBV27, with 9 bases fitting TRBD2. The CDR3 region has the DNA TGTGCCAGCAGCCCCATCGGGCTAGCGGGGACCTACGAGCAGTACTTC. Translation: CASSPIGLAGTYEQYF.